The clone carrying this T cell receptor beta chain occurred a few times. No antigen is known for it. The data were obtained in a study of blood T cells in healthy people across ages. Study-level findings and limits: Among long-lived donors, naive CD4+ cells were more numerous and diversity higher than in aged donors.

Together with a sample-barcoded 5' primer, a J-beta primer mix was included in a second PCR lasting about 7 to 11 cycles. The yield of each sample was at least 2.5 million CDR3-containing paired-end reads. MiXCR was run by TCRdb on the 5' RACE reads, yielding one entry per CDR3 protein. The sample shows 1.5 million to 2 million distinct CDR3 sequences, roughly 32% of them seen only once. Isolated per sample were at least 7 million PBMCs. Total RNA, at least 5 micrograms per sample, came from PBMCs. The germline V gene has CDR1 LNHNV and CDR2 YYDKDF (reference sequence). The CDR3 totals 13 residues. Trimming stripped 3 bases from V and 11 bases from J, with 16 bases between.

V usage is TRBV15 and J usage is TRBJ1-1; the D is unclear. This TCR derives from a woman aged 25-40 years in good health. What was sequenced was blood. The CDR3: CATSRDALHLAFF. DNA of the CDR3: TGTGCCACCAGCAGGGATGCCCTTCACCTGGCTTTCTTT.